This record looks at one T cell receptor (beta chain) sequence and its context. The time point here: pre-sensitization, week 0. The sample's treatment: therapeutic diphenylcyclopropenone sensitization with weekly scalp DPC. The authors extracted total RNA from unfractionated whole blood. TCRdb passed the RACE reads through MiXCR, listing each CDR3 protein once. The sample shows 120,000 or so distinct CDR3 sequences, roughly 14% of them seen only once. CDR1 DFQATT and CDR2 SNEGSKA come from the germline V gene (reference sequence). This CDR3 has 15 residues. Losses at the gene ends were 3 bases for V and 1 base for J; bases not matched to a gene: 3. These data belong to a study of human T cells and chemical hapten exposure. Study details: Diphenylcyclopropenone, dosed weekly to the scalp, was given to patients throughout the approximately 25-week study.

The chain carries TRBV20-1 and TRBJ2-5; TRBD1 agrees at 12 bases. Sequences were derived from whole blood, sampled in connection with sensitization to the hapten diphenylcyclopropenone (DPC). The receptor comes from a woman aged 18-29 years with alopecia areata. Some clones in this sample may be carry-over from other donors' samples. Here the CDR3 reads CSARRDRGLQETQYF. CDR3 nucleotides: TGCAGTGCTAGGCGGGACAGGGGGCTCCAAGAGACCCAGTACTTC.